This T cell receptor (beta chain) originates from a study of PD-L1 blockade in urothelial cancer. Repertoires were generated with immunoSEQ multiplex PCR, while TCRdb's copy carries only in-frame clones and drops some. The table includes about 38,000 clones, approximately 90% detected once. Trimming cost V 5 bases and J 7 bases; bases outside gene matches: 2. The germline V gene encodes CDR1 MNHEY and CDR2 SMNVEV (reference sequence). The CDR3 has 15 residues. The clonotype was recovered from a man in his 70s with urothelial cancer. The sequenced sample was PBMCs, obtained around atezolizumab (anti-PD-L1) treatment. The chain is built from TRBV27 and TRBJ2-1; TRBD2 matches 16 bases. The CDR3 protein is CASSPGLAGGNEQFF. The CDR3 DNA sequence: TGTGCCAGCAGTCCGGGACTAGCGGGAGGGAATGAGCAGTTCTTC.